The present entry profiles one TCR beta chain with its context. The entry originates in a study of blood T cell repertoires in COVID-19. Study overall: The United States, Italy and Spain were the sources of the acute and convalescent COVID-19 samples. PBMCs, B-cell-depleted T cells, or T cells were the source of the cDNA or gDNA that made up the material.

In the study's own analysis: Amplification of reference gene primers provided the estimated nucleated cell counts. The table came from immunoSEQ multiplex PCR; TCRdb's copy has only in-frame clones and leaves some out. That table is the source of V, J and clone size, and D and trimming were worked out from the DNA. Among around 260,000 clones listed, approximately 88% were seen once. J gave up 0 bases and V 1 base, and 11 bases lay outside the gene matches. Per germline, CDR1 SGHAT and CDR2 FQNNGV. CDR3 length equals 19 residues. Source material: peripheral blood. This clonotype was obtained from a middle-aged woman who had recovered from COVID-19. The V and J genes are TRBV11-2 and TRBJ2-1, with 8 bases aligning to TRBD2. The CDR3 protein is CASSLGREGHYSSYNEQFF. CDR3 sequence (DNA): TGTGCCAGCAGCTTAGGACGGGAGGGCCACTACAGCTCCTACAATGAGCAGTTCTTC.